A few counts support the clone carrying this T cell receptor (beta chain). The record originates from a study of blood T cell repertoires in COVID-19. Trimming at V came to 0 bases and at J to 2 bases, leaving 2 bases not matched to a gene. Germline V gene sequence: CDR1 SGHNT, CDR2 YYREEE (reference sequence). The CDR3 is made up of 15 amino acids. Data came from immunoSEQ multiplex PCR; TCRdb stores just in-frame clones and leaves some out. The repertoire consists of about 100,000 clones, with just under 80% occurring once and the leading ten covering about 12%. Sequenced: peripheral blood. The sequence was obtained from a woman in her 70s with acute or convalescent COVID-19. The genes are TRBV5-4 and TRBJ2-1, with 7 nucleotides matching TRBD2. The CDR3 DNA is TGTGCCAGCAGCTTGGTCGGACTAGCCTACAATGAGCAGTTCTTC. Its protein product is CASSLVGLAYNEQFF.